Presented here are 2 T cell receptor beta chains from one specimen sequenced in a study of vaccination effects on CD4 cells after COVID-19. The table came from immunoSEQ multiplex PCR; TCRdb's copy has only in-frame clones and leaves some out. Of 35,000 to 50,000 clones listed, about 80% are singletons. Using viral peptide pools, the ViraFEST assay grew out antigen-specific CD4+ T cells prior to sequencing. Once cultured for roughly nine days, the cells underwent separation to obtain CD4+ T cells. All vaccine recipients tested negative for nucleocapsid antibodies and had never contracted SARS-CoV-2 infection. No antigen has been assigned to these receptors. The input for sequencing was CD4+ T cells from PBMCs cultured with SARS-CoV-2 spike peptides, taken before COVID-19 vaccination. The receptor source for this set is a human donor who received a COVID-19 vaccine.

This sequence joins TRBV5-4 and TRBJ1-4; tentative D call: TRBD1 (6 bases). Germline V gene sequence: CDR1 SGHNT, CDR2 YYREEE (reference sequence). CDR3 size: 17 residues. With 0 bases removed from V and 6 bases from J, the gap between germline ends came to 18 bases. The CDR3, as DNA: TGTGCCAGCAGCTTGGGGGGGGCGGGGACAAAGTATGAAAAACTGTTTTTT. It encodes CASSLGGAGTKYEKLFF.

The rearrangement links TRBV3-1 (or the pseudogene TRBV3-2) to TRBJ1-2, with D uncertain. Looked up from germline, CDR1 is LGHDT and CDR2 is YNNKEL (reference sequence). The CDR3 runs to 14 residues. V shed 1 base and J shed 4 bases, with 10 bases lying between them. The CDR3 protein is CASSQGAGPYGYTF. CDR3 in DNA: TGTGCCAGCAGCCAAGGGGCGGGTCCCTATGGCTACACCTTC.